This entry concerns a single T cell receptor (beta chain). The J segment lost 5 bases and the V segment lost 3 bases, leaving 7 bases of the junction unmatched. Germline assignment: CDR1 MDHEN and CDR2 SYDVKM. CDR3 size: 16 residues. These data are taken from a study of blood T cell repertoires in COVID-19. At the level of the study: COVID-19 samples collected from the United States, Italy and Spain covered acute and convalescent phases. PBMCs, B-cell-depleted T cells, or T cells were the source of the cDNA or gDNA that made up the material.

Repertoires were generated with immunoSEQ multiplex PCR, while TCRdb's copy carries only in-frame clones and drops some. Of roughly 14,000 clones in the sample, approximately 80% were seen once. The rearrangement joins TRBV28 to TRBJ2-5; 12 nucleotides align to TRBD1. This receptor was obtained from a human donor in a cohort sampled during active COVID-19. The sequencing input was peripheral blood. The CDR3 bases are TGTGCCAGCAGTTTCCTGGGACAGGGGGCTTTTGAGACCCAGTACTTC. This translates into CASSFLGQGAFETQYF.